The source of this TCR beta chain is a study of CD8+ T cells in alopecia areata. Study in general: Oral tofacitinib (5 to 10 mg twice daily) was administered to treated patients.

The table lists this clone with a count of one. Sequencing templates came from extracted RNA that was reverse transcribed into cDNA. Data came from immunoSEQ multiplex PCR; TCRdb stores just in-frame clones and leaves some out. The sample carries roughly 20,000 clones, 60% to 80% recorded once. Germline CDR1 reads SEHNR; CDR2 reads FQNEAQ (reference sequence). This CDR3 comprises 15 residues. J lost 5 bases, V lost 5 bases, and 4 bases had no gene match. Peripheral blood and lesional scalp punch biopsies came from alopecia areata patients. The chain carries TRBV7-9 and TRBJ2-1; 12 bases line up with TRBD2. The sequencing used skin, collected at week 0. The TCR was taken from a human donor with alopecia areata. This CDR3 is CASSVTSGRNNEQFF. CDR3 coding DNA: TGTGCCAGCAGCGTGACTAGCGGGAGAAACAATGAGCAGTTCTTC.